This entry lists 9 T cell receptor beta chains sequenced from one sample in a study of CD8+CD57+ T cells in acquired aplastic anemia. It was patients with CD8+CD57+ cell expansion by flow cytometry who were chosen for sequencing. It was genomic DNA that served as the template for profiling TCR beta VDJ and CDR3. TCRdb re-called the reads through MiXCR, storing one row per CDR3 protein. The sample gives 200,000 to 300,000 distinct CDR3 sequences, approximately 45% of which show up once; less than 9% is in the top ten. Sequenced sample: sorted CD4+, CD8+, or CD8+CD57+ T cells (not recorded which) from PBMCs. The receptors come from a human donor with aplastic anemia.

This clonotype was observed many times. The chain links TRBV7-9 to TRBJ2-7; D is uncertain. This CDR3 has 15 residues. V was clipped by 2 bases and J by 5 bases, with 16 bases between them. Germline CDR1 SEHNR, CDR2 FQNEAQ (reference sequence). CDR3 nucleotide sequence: TGTGCCAGCAGCTTAAAGAGCACAGCCAAGGACGAGCAGTACTTC. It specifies CASSLKSTAKDEQYF.

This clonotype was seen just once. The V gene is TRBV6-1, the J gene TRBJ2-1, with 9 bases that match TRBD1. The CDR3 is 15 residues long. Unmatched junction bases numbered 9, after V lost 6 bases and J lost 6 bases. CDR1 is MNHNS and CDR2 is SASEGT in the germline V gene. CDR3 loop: CASRATGQGTNEQFF. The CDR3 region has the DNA TGTGCCAGCAGGGCGACGGGACAGGGAACCAATGAGCAGTTCTTC.

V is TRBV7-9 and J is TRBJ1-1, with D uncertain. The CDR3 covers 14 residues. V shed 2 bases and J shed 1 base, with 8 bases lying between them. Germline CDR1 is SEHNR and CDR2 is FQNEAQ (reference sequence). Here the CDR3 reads CASSLSGRNTEAFF. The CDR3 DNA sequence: TGTGCCAGCAGCTTATCGGGCAGGAACACTGAAGCTTTCTTT.

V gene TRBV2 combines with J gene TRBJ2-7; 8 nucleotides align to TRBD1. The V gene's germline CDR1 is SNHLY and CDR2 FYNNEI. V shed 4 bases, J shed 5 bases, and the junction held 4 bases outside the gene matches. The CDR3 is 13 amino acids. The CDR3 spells CASSARTGNEQYF. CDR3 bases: TGTGCCAGCAGTGCTAGGACAGGGAACGAGCAGTACTTC.

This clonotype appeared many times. CDR3 in DNA: TGTGCCAGCAGCCCCCGGACTGCTAGCTCCTACAATGAGCAGTTCTTC. It codes for CASSPRTASSYNEQFF. The J gene is TRBJ2-1, the V gene TRBV7-6, with D possibly TRBD2 on 5 matching bases. The V gene lost 5 bases and the J gene lost 0 bases, with 14 bases spanning the gap. The CDR3 is made up of 16 amino acids. Germline CDR1 SGHVS, CDR2 FNYEAQ.

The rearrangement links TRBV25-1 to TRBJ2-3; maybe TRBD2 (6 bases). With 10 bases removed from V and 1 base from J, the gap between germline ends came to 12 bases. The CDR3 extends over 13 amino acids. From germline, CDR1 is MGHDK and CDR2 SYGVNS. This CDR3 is CATGRGGTDTQYF. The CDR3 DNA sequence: TGTGCCACAGGTCGCGGGGGCACAGATACGCAGTATTTT. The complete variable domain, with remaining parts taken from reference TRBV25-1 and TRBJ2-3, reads EADIYQTPRYLVIGTGKKITLECSQTMGHDKMYWYQQDPGMELHLIHYSYGVNSTEKGDLSSESTVSRIRTEHFPLTLESARPSHTSQYLCATGRGGTDTQYFGPGTRLTVL.

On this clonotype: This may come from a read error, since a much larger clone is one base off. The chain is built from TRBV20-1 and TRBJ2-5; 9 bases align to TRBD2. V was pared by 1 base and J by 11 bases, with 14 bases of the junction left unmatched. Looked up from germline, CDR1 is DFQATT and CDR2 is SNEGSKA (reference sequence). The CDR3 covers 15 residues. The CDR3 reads CSARGFSGGPNEQYF. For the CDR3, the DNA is TGCAGTGCTAGAGGGTTTAGCGGGGGCCCCAATGAGCAGTACTTC.

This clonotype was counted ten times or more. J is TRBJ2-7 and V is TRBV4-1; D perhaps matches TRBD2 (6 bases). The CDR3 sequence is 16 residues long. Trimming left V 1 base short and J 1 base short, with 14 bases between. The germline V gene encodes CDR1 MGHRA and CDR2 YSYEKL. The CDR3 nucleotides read TGCGCCAGCAGCCAAGTCGCCGGGGGTGCTTCCTACGAGCAGTACTTC. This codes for CASSQVAGGASYEQYF.

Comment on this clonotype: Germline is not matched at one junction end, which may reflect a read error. CDR3: CVSSLGGGLAEAFF. CDR3 bases: TGTGTCAGCAGCTTAGGTGGGGGTTTGGCTGAAGCTTTCTTT. The V gene is TRBV7-3, the J gene TRBJ1-1, with D maybe TRBD1 (5 bases). The CDR3 runs to 14 residues. CDR1 is SGHTA and CDR2 is FQGTGA in the germline V gene.